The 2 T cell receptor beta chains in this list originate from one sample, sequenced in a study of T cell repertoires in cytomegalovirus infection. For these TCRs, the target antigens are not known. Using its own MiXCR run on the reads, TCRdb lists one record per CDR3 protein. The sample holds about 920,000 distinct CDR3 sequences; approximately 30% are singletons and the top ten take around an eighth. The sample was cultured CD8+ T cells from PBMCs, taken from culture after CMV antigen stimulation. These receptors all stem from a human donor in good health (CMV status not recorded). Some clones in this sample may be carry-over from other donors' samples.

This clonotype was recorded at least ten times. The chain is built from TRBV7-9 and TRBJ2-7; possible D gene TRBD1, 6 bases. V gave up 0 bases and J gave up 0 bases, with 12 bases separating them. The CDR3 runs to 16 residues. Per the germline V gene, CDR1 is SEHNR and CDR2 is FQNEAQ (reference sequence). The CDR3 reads CASSLAEGVSSYEQYV. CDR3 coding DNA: TGTGCCAGCAGCTTAGCCGAGGGGGTCAGCTCCTACGAGCAGTACGTC.

CDR3 bases: TGTGCCAGCAGTTACCCTACGGGACATGTAGACAATGAGCAGTTCTTC. The encoded protein is CASSYPTGHVDNEQFF. The chain links TRBV6-6 to TRBJ2-1; tentatively, D is TRBD1 (6 bases). This CDR3 contains 16 residues. CDR1 and CDR2 (germline): MNHNY, SVGAGI (reference sequence). With 2 bases removed from V and 5 bases from J, the gap between germline ends came to 16 bases.